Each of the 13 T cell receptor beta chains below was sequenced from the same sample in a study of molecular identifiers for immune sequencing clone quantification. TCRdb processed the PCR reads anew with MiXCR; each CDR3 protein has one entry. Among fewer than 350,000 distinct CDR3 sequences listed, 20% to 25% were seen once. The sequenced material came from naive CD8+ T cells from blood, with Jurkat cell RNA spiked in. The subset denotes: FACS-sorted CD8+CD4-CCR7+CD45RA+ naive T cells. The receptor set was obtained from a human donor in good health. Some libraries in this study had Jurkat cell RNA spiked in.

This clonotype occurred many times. CDR3 DNA: TGTGCCAGCAGTGAAGGACAGGGAGTCTATGGCTACACCTTC. Translation: CASSEGQGVYGYTF. This chain joins TRBV2 and TRBJ1-2; 7 nucleotides align to TRBD1. The CDR3 has 14 amino acids. CDR1 and CDR2 (germline): SNHLY, FYNNEI. Losses at the gene ends were 1 base for V and 4 bases for J; bases not matched to a gene: 3.

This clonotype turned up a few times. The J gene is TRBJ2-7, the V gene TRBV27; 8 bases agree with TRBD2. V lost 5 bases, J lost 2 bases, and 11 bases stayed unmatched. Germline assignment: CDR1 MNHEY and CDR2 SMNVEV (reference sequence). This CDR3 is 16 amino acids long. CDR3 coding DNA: TGTGCCAGCAGTCCCGTGGGGGTAGCGGGGCCCTACGAGCAGTACTTC. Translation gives CASSPVGVAGPYEQYF.

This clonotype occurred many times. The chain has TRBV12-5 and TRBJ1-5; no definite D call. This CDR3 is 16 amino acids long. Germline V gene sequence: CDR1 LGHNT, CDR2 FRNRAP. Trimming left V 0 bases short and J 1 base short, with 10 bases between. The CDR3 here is CASGLVHVGSNQPQHF. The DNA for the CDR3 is TGTGCTAGTGGTTTGGTACACGTGGGAAGCAATCAGCCCCAGCATTTT.

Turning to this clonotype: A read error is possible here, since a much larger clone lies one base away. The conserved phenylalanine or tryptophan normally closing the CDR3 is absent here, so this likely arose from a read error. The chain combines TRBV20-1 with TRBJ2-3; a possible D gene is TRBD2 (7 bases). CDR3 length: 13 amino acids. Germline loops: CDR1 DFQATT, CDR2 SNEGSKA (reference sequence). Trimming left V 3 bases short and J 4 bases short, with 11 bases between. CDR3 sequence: CSASVGGPDTQYL. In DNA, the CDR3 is TGCAGTGCTAGTGTCGGGGGGCCAGATACGCAGTATCTT.

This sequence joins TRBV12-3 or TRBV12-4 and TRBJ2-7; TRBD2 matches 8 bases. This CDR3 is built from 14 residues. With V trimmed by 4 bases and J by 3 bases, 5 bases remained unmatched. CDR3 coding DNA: TGTGCCAGCAGTTCCTGCGGGAGGTACTACGAGCAGTACTTC. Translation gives CASSSCGRYYEQYF.

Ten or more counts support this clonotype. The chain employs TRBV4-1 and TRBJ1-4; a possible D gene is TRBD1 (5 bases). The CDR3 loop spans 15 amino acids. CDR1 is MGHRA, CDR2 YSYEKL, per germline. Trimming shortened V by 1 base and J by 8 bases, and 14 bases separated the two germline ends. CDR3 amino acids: CASSQVQGPREKLFF. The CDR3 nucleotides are TGCGCCAGCAGCCAAGTTCAGGGCCCGCGCGAAAAACTGTTTTTT.

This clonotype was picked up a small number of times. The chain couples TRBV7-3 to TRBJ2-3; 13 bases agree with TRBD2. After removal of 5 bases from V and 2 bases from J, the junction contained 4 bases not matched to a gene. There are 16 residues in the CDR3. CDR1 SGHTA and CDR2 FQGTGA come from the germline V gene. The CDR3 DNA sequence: TGTGCCAGCAGCCCAGGACTAGCGGGAGCCACAGATACGCAGTATTTT. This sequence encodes CASSPGLAGATDTQYF. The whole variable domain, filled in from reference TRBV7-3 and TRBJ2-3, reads GAGVSQTPSNKVTEKGKYVELRCDPISGHTALYWYRQSLGQGPEFLIYFQGTGAADDSGLPNDRFFAVRPEGSVSTLKIQRTERGDSAVYLCASSPGLAGATDTQYFGPGTRLTVL.

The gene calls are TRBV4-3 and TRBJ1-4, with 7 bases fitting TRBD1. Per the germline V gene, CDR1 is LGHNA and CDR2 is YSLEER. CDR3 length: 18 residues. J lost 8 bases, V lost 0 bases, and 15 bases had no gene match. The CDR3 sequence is CASSQDRQGGMYMEKLFF. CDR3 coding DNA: TGCGCCAGCAGCCAAGATCGGCAGGGGGGGATGTATATGGAAAAACTGTTTTTT.

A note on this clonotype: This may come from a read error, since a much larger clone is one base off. The CDR3 region is CASSSPGQGSTDTLYF. The DNA for the CDR3 is TGTGCCAGCAGCTCTCCGGGACAGGGGAGCACAGATACGCTGTATTTT. V gene TRBV5-3 combines with J gene TRBJ2-3; 10 positions match TRBD1. TRBV5-3 has ORF status, its function being uncertain. CDR3 size: 16 residues.

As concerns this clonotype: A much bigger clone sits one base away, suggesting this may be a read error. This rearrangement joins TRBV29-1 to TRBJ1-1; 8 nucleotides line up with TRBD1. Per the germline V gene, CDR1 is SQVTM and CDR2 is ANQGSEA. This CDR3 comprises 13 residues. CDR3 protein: CNAVGQEGVEAFF. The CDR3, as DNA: TGCAACGCCGTGGGACAGGAGGGGGTCGAAGCTTTCTTT.

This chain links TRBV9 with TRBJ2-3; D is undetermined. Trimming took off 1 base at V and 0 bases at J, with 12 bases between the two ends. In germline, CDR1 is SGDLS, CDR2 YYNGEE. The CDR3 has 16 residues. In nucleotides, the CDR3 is TGTGCCAGCAGCGTACTGAGCGCCCCTAGCACAGATACGCAGTATTTT. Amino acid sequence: CASSVLSAPSTDTQYF.

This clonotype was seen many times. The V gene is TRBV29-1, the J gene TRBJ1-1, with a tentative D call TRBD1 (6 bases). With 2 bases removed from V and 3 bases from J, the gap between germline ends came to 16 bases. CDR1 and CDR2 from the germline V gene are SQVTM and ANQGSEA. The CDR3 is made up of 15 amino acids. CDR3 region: CSVEIQGRGDTEAFF. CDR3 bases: TGCAGCGTTGAAATACAGGGCCGGGGGGACACTGAAGCTTTCTTT.

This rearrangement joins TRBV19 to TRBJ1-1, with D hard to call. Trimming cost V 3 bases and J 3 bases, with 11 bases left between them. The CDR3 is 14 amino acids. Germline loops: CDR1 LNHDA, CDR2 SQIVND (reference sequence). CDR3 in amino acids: CASSIYKGHTEAFF. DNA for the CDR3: TGTGCCAGTAGTATTTATAAGGGTCACACTGAAGCTTTCTTT.